These T cell receptor beta chains were read from a single sample in a study of radiation and T cells in renal cell carcinoma. TCRdb keeps only in-frame clones here, not all; method: immunoSEQ multiplex PCR. The sample lists approximately 21,000 clones; more than 45% were seen once. This specimen was tumor tissue, taken from a patient whose treatment included radiotherapy and nephrectomy. Receptors originate from a woman aged 50 to 60 with renal cell carcinoma. Each CDR3 is given with its conserved first and last residue. The order of the fields is V gene, clone size, J gene, D gene, CDR3 protein, CDR3 DNA. D genes are given only for firm matches. Size is omitted from some rows. Given values are once, few, many or a class for expanded clones.

TRBV4-2,few,TRBJ2-7,NA,CASSQDFPGTYEQYF,TGTGCCAGCAGCCAAGATTTCCCGGGCACCTACGAGCAGTACTTC
TRBV12-5,NA,TRBJ2-1,NA,CASGSETSLFDNEQFF,TGTGCTAGTGGCAGCGAGACTAGTTTATTCGACAATGAGCAGTTCTTC
TRBV7-9,many,TRBJ2-3,NA,CASSTRTHDTDTQYF,TGTGCCAGCAGCACTAGGACCCACGACACAGATACGCAGTATTTT
TRBV6-6,few,TRBJ1-1,TRBD1,CASKGTGVSEAFF,TGTGCCAGCAAAGGGACAGGGGTATCTGAAGCTTTCTTT
TRBV4-3,NA,TRBJ2-7,NA,CASSQDYRTYEQYF,TGCGCCAGCAGCCAAGATTACAGAACCTACGAGCAGTACTTC
TRBV5-3,many,TRBJ1-2,NA,CASSLAIRGSYGYTF,TGTGCCAGCAGCTTGGCCATTCGGGGAAGCTATGGCTACACCTTC
TRBV19,few,TRBJ1-1,NA,CASTKGVATEAFF,TGTGCCAGTACTAAGGGAGTCGCCACTGAAGCTTTCTTT
TRBV5-1,once,TRBJ2-2,NA,CASSLFLLEDTGELFF,TGCGCCAGCAGCCTATTCCTCCTTGAGGACACCGGGGAGCTGTTTTTT
TRBV5-6,many,TRBJ1-1,NA,CASSLESEAFF,TGTGCCAGCAGCTTGGAGTCTGAAGCTTTCTTT
TRBV7-2,few,TRBJ2-1,NA,CASSLVGGARTYNEQFF,TGTGCCAGCAGCTTAGTGGGGGGCGCAAGGACCTACAATGAGCAGTTCTTC
TRBV27,NA,TRBJ1-2,NA,CASSTGWQDYGYTF,TGTGCCAGCAGTACGGGGTGGCAGGACTATGGCTACACCTTC
TRBV4-3,few,TRBJ2-7,TRBD1,CASSQSWTGGDEQYF,TGCGCCAGCAGCCAATCTTGGACAGGGGGCGACGAGCAGTACTTC
TRBV9,NA,TRBJ1-3,TRBD1,CASSVAPQGESGNTIYF,TGTGCCAGCAGCGTAGCTCCACAGGGGGAGTCTGGAAACACCATATATTTT